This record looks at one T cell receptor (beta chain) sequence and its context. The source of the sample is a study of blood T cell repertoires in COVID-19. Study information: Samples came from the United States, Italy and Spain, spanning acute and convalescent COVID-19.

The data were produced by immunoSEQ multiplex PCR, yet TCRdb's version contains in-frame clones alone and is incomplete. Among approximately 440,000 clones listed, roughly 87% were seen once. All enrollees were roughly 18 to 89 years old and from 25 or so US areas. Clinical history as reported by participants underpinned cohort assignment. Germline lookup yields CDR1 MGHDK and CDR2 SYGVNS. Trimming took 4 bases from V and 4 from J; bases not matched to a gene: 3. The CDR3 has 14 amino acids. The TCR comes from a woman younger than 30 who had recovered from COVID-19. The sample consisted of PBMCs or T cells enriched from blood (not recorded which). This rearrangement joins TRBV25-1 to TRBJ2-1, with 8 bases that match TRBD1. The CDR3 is CASSATGDYNEQFF. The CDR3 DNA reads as TGTGCCAGCAGTGCGACAGGGGATTACAATGAGCAGTTCTTC. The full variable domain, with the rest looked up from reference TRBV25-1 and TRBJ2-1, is EADIYQTPRYLVIGTGKKITLECSQTMGHDKMYWYQQDPGMELHLIHYSYGVNSTEKGDLSSESTVSRIRTEHFPLTLESARPSHTSQYLCASSATGDYNEQFFGPGTRLTVL.